A single count supports the clone carrying this T cell receptor (beta chain). The source of the sample is a study of CD8+ T cells in alopecia areata. About the study: Treated patients were dosed with oral tofacitinib, taking 5 to 10 mg twice daily.

Sequencing templates came from extracted RNA that was reverse transcribed into cDNA. Profiled with immunoSEQ multiplex PCR; TCRdb holds only in-frame clones, not every one. The sample holds over 100,000 clones, almost 50% seen once. Here the sequenced sample was CD8+ T cells sorted from blood, taken at week 0. The TCR was taken from a human donor with alopecia areata.

CDR3 protein: CASSYSMVNVLTF. CDR3 coding DNA: TGTGCCAGCAGTTACTCGATGGTCAACGTCCTGACTTTC. The genes are TRBV6-6 and TRBJ2-6; D is undetermined. Germline CDR1 and CDR2: MNHNY and SVGAGI (reference sequence). This CDR3 is built from 13 residues. V gave up 0 bases and J gave up 9 bases, with 6 bases separating them.